Sequencing of this T cell receptor (beta chain) was carried out in a study of cytomegalovirus exposure and HLA in healthy donors. The PCR used 60 Vbeta and 13 Jbeta primers. Libraries were prepared by immunoSEQ multiplex PCR; TCRdb keeps only in-frame clonotypes and omits some of them. The data hold about 160,000 clones, with more than 75% observed a single time. As concerns this clone: Antigen specificity is unknown.

Study-wide results and limits: Only CMV serostatus was available as immune exposure information. Prior analysis indicated that the majority of TCR beta V segments exhibited productivity approximately 90% or approximately 30% of the time. Under in vitro conditions, three CMV-associated chains were confirmed as specific for CMV antigens. Reports showed the classifier diagnosing cytomegalovirus status with high specificity and sensitivity.

CDR1 MNHEY and CDR2 SVGAGI come from the germline V gene. V was cut by 8 bases and J by 9 bases, with 13 bases left in between. The CDR3 is made up of 12 amino acids. This sequence was found in a girl aged 2-10 years in good health and CMV-seropositive. The chain uses TRBV6-5 and TRBJ2-2; tentative D call: TRBD1 (5 bases). Material: PBMCs. The CDR3 loop is CASQGKTRELFF. DNA of the CDR3: TGTGCCAGCCAGGGTAAAACCAGGGAGCTGTTTTTT.